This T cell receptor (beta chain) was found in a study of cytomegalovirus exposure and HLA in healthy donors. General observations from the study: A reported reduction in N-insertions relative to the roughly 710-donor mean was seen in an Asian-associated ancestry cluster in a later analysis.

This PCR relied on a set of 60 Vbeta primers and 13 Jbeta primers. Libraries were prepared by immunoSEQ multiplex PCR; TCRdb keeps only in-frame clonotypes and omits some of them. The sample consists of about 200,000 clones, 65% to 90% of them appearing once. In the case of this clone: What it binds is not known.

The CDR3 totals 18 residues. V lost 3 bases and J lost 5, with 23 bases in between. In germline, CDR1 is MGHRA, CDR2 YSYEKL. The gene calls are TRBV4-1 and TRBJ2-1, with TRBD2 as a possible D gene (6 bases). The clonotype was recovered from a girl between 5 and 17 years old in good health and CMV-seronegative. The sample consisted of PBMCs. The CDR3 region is CASSHPIGDSETDNEQFF. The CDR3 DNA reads TGCGCCAGCAGCCACCCCATAGGGGACTCCGAGACGGACAATGAGCAGTTCTTC.